The source of this T cell receptor beta chain is a study of blood T cells in healthy people across ages. The CDR3 has 14 amino acids. The germline CDR1 and CDR2 sequences are SGDLS and YYNGEE. Trimming removed 3 bases from V and 5 bases from J, with 14 bases in between. A second PCR of roughly 7 to 11 cycles used a sample-barcoded 5' primer and a J-beta primer mix. TCRdb redid the calling of the 5' RACE reads with MiXCR, one entry per CDR3 protein. The table lists around 800,000 distinct CDR3 sequences, about 26% of them singletons. With respect to this clonotype: No antigen is known for it.

Whole-study results and caveats: Among long-lived donors, naive CD4+ cells were more numerous and diversity higher than in aged donors. Older age coincided with a roughly linear decline in TCR beta diversity per million T cells.

Another study also made use of these data, one on T cells of mothers and their children. From that study: Each child contributed millions of TCR beta CDR3 reads, while each mother contributed over 8 million.

Sequenced sample: blood. This chain links TRBV9 with TRBJ1-1; perhaps TRBD1 as D (5 bases). The sequence was obtained from a boy aged 5-17 years in good health. DNA of the CDR3: TGTGCCAGCAGCGGACAGACGGCAGGTACTGAAGCTTTCTTT. It yields the protein CASSGQTAGTEAFF.